These T cell receptor beta chains were read from a single sample in a study of radiotherapy plus CTLA-4 blockade in lung cancer. Some clones are missing from TCRdb's copy, which holds only in-frame ones; the method was immunoSEQ multiplex PCR. The sample lists around 30,000 clones, approximately 70% occurring once. This specimen consisted of peripheral blood, obtained from a patient treated with radiotherapy plus ipilimumab. All receptors derive from a human donor with non-small cell lung cancer who had stable disease on radiotherapy plus ipilimumab. CDR3s include the opening cysteine and the closing phenylalanine or tryptophan. The order of the fields is clone size, D gene, J gene, V gene, CDR3 protein, CDR3 DNA. A D gene is named only where the DNA matches it firmly. Expanded clones are given a class, and other clones once, few, many or no size at all.

size: -
D: TRBD2
J: TRBJ2-1
V: TRBV6-5
CDR3: CASSGRDYNEQFF
DNA: TGTGCCAGTAGCGGGAGAGATTACAATGAGCAGTTCTTC

size: few
D: TRBD1
J: TRBJ1-5
V: TRBV19
CDR3: CASSPRQGRSNQPQHF
DNA: TGTGCCAGTAGTCCTCGACAGGGTCGGAGCAATCAGCCCCAGCATTTT

size: -
D: TRBD1
J: TRBJ1-3
V: TRBV7-2
CDR3: CASSSDRARVFGNTIYF
DNA: TGTGCCAGCAGCTCGGACAGGGCGAGGGTGTTTGGAAACACCATATATTTT

size: -
D: -
J: TRBJ2-3
V: TRBV9
CDR3: CASSASLTVGDTQYF
DNA: TGTGCCAGCAGCGCTTCGCTTACAGTCGGGGATACGCAGTATTTT

size: few
D: TRBD2
J: TRBJ2-3
V: TRBV6-5
CDR3: CASSWGLAGVSTQYF
DNA: TGTGCCAGCAGTTGGGGACTAGCGGGAGTGAGTACGCAGTATTTT

size: -
D: TRBD1
J: TRBJ1-6
V: TRBV11-2
CDR3: CASSLLDRVNSPLHF
DNA: TGTGCCAGCAGCTTACTGGACAGGGTTAATTCACCCCTCCACTTT

size: -
D: TRBD1
J: TRBJ1-5
V: TRBV19
CDR3: CASRWTGDNQPQHF
DNA: TGTGCCAGTAGGTGGACAGGGGACAATCAGCCCCAGCATTTT

size: -
D: -
J: TRBJ2-5
V: TRBV27
CDR3: CASSWKGQETQYF
DNA: TGTGCCAGCAGTTGGAAAGGCCAAGAGACCCAGTACTTC

size: few
D: TRBD2
J: TRBJ2-1
V: TRBV7-9
CDR3: CASSASGLAGGSEQFF
DNA: TGTGCCAGCAGCGCATCAGGACTAGCGGGGGGGAGTGAGCAGTTCTTC

size: -
D: -
J: TRBJ2-7
V: TRBV28
CDR3: CASSSVGGRGAYEQYF
DNA: TGTGCCAGCAGTTCCGTTGGGGGGAGGGGGGCCTACGAGCAGTACTTC

size: -
D: -
J: TRBJ1-1
V: TRBV19
CDR3: CASSTLRGRGRGEAFF
DNA: TGTGCCAGTAGTACTCTCCGTGGCAGGGGCCGGGGTGAAGCTTTCTTT

size: few
D: -
J: TRBJ2-1
V: TRBV19
CDR3: CASGLGYNEQFF
DNA: TGTGCCAGTGGGTTAGGCTACAATGAGCAGTTCTTC

size: -
D: -
J: TRBJ1-3
V: TRBV6-1
CDR3: CASSEGSSGNTIYF
DNA: TGTGCCAGCAGTGAAGGAAGCTCTGGAAACACCATATATTTT